These 27 T cell receptor beta chains came from one sample sequenced in a study of beta chain features in type 1 diabetes. Sequenced material consisted of expressed TCRB transcripts (all of the isolated RNA was reverse transcribed). The data were produced by immunoSEQ multiplex PCR, yet TCRdb's version contains in-frame clones alone and is incomplete. The sample shows 400,000 to 550,000 clones, about 10% of them seen only once. The sample comprised naive CD4+ T cells from blood. These receptors all come from a woman younger than 30 in good health.

This clone turned up a few times. This sequence joins TRBV7-2 and TRBJ2-5, with D uncertain. The germline gives CDR1 SGHTA, CDR2 FQGNSA. Trimming shortened V by 4 bases and J by 4 bases, and 16 bases separated the two germline ends. This CDR3 spans 15 amino acids. CDR3 sequence reads: CASSYPPQWGETQYF. CDR3 DNA sequence: TGTGCCAGCAGCTACCCCCCCCAGTGGGGAGAGACCCAGTACTTC.

This clone has just a few counts. This chain joins TRBV4-3 and TRBJ2-1; TRBD2 matches 8 bases. The CDR3 spans 15 residues. J was trimmed by 7 bases and V by 2 bases; bases with no gene match: 7. Germline CDR1 is LGHNA and CDR2 is YSLEER. CDR3 bases: TGCGCCAGCAGCCAAACGGGGGGGCCAAGGAATGAGCAGTTCTTC. Encoded protein: CASSQTGGPRNEQFF.

The CDR3 region is CAHRAQGTEAFF. The CDR3 nucleotides are TGTGCCCACAGAGCACAAGGGACTGAAGCTTTCTTT. This sequence joins TRBV30 and TRBJ1-1; D is ambiguous. From germline, CDR1 is GTSNPN and CDR2 SVGIG (reference sequence). The CDR3 extends over 12 amino acids. V was trimmed by 8 bases and J by 5 bases, leaving 15 bases between them.

This clone was seen more than once but under ten times. The gene calls are TRBV5-8 and TRBJ2-1; D is uncertain. Germline CDR1 and CDR2: SGHTS and YDEGEE. The CDR3 is made up of 15 amino acids. V dropped 2 bases and J dropped 0 bases, with 9 bases sitting between them. The CDR3: CASSFEKSSYNEQFF. The CDR3 DNA reads as TGTGCCAGCAGCTTCGAGAAGAGCTCCTACAATGAGCAGTTCTTC.

This clone was detected only a few times. The rearrangement links TRBV9 to TRBJ2-2; D remains unclear. This CDR3 has 14 amino acids. Germline V gene sequence: CDR1 SGDLS, CDR2 YYNGEE. The ends were cut back, 3 bases at V and 3 bases at J, with 9 bases in the middle. The CDR3 DNA sequence: TGTGCCAGCAGCGAAACTCCTCACACCGGGGAGCTGTTTTTT. It specifies CASSETPHTGELFF.

This chain's CDR3 is CASSQVHLNTEAFF. The CDR3 nucleotides read TGTGCCAGCAGCCAAGTACACCTGAACACTGAAGCTTTCTTT. The chain employs TRBV14 and TRBJ1-1, with D unresolved. Trimming took off 1 base at V and 0 bases at J, with 6 bases between the two ends. Germline V lookup: CDR1 SGHDN, CDR2 FVKESK. The CDR3 is 14 amino acids.

V and J are TRBV5-1 and TRBJ2-1, with a possible D match to TRBD1 (5 bases). Trimming left V 6 bases short and J 3 bases short, with 13 bases between. Germline V gene lookup returns CDR1 SGHRS and CDR2 YFSETQ. This CDR3 is built from 14 residues. The CDR3 is CASMIGAVYNEQFF. CDR3 sequence (DNA): TGCGCCAGCATGATAGGGGCCGTCTACAATGAGCAGTTCTTC.

The V call is TRBV25-1, the J call TRBJ1-4; weak D call: TRBD1 (5 bases). The CDR3 contains 17 residues. The ends were cut back, 4 bases at V and 0 bases at J, with 15 bases in the middle. Germline V CDR1 and CDR2: MGHDK, SYGVNS. The CDR3 is CASSATVLSTTNEKLFF. The CDR3 nucleotides read TGTGCCAGCAGTGCGACAGTGCTTTCTACAACTAATGAAAAACTGTTTTTT.

This clone was observed many times. The rearrangement uses TRBV7-9 and TRBJ2-1; D is unresolved. Deletions cut 1 base from V and 9 bases from J, with 7 bases between. The CDR3 sequence is 12 residues long. Germline V gene lookup returns CDR1 SEHNR and CDR2 FQNEAQ (reference sequence). The CDR3, as DNA: TGTGCCAGCAGCTTAGATCGGGCTGAGCAGTTCTTC. Protein product: CASSLDRAEQFF.

The V and J genes are TRBV5-1 and TRBJ2-7, with a tentative D call TRBD1 (5 bases). Germline V gene data show CDR1 as SGHRS and CDR2 as YFSETQ. The CDR3 totals 13 residues. V lost 0 bases and J 4 bases, leaving 8 bases between the germline ends. The CDR3 region has the DNA TGCGCCAGCAGCTTGGAGACAGCATACGAGCAGTACTTC. Translation gives CASSLETAYEQYF.

The chain carries TRBV18 and TRBJ1-2; TRBD1 is a possible D gene (5 bases). Germline lookup yields CDR1 KGHSH and CDR2 LQKENI. Trimming cost V 6 bases and J 4 bases, with 12 bases left between them. The length of the CDR3 is 13 residues. DNA for the CDR3: TGTGCCAGCTCCCGGGGACGGAGCTATGGCTACACCTTC. Its translation is CASSRGRSYGYTF.

This clone has ten or more counts. This chain joins TRBV30 and TRBJ1-1; D uncertain. Germline V CDR1 and CDR2: GTSNPN, SVGIG (reference sequence). This CDR3 comprises 13 residues. V was clipped by 7 bases and J by 1 base, with 13 bases between them. The CDR3 sequence: CASVRVRNTEAFF. The CDR3 DNA reads TGTGCCTCGGTCCGGGTTCGGAACACTGAAGCTTTCTTT.

The chain has TRBV7-3 and TRBJ2-7, with TRBD1 as a possible D gene (6 bases). Germline V gives CDR1 SGHTA, CDR2 FQGTGA. The germline V and J ends were trimmed by 4 bases and 5 bases, with 21 bases remaining between them. The CDR3 is 16 amino acids. For the CDR3, the DNA is TGTGCCAGCAGCTCCCAGGGGAGCGCGAGCATTAACGAGCAGTACTTC. Translation gives CASSSQGSASINEQYF.

This clone occurred once. This sequence joins TRBV5-1 and TRBJ2-3; 9 bases fit TRBD2. Germline CDR1 SGHRS, CDR2 YFSETQ. The trim removed 4 bases at V and 2 bases at J, leaving 11 bases unmatched. This CDR3 contains 17 residues. The chain's CDR3 is CASSGTSGSSFTDTQYF. CDR3 sequence (DNA): TGCGCCAGCAGCGGAACTAGCGGGTCCTCCTTCACAGATACGCAGTATTTT. Together with reference TRBV5-1 and TRBJ2-3, the CDR3 gives the full variable domain: KAGVTQTPRYLIKTRGQQVTLSCSPISGHRSVSWYQQTPGQGLQFLFEYFSETQRNKGNFPGRFSGRQFSNSRSEMNVSTLELGDSALYLCASSGTSGSSFTDTQYFGPGTRLTVL.

The rearrangement uses TRBV4-1 and TRBJ2-1, with unresolved D. There are 15 residues in the CDR3. From germline, CDR1 is MGHRA and CDR2 YSYEKL. Trimming left V 4 bases short and J 10 bases short, with 20 bases between. The CDR3, as DNA: TGCGCCAGCAGCCTCAAGAGTCGCCGTATCACGGAGCAGTTCTTC. This gives the protein CASSLKSRRITEQFF.

The chain couples TRBV29-1 to TRBJ1-4; perhaps TRBD1 as D (5 bases). CDR1 and CDR2 from the germline V gene are SQVTM and ANQGSEA. The CDR3 sequence is 12 residues long. The V and J ends lost 5 bases and 7 bases respectively, with 11 bases between them. The CDR3 sequence: CSVKGTGEKLFF. Written as DNA, the CDR3 is TGCAGCGTTAAAGGGACTGGTGAAAAACTGTTTTTT.

This clone came up a few times. The genes are TRBV11-3 and TRBJ2-5; D is uncertain. Germline values: CDR1 SGHNT, CDR2 YENEEA. The CDR3 totals 15 residues. Trimming pared 4 bases from V and 0 bases from J, leaving 12 bases between. The CDR3 protein is CASSSRTEYQETQYF. The CDR3 region has the DNA TGTGCCAGCAGCTCCCGGACCGAGTACCAAGAGACCCAGTACTTC. The entire variable domain, with the rest obtained from reference TRBV11-3 and TRBJ2-5, is as follows: EAGVVQSPRYKIIEKKQPVAFWCNPISGHNTLYWYLQNLGQGPELLIRYENEEAVDDSQLPKDRFSAERLKGVDSTLKIQPAELGDSAVYLCASSSRTEYQETQYFGPGTRLLVL.

The chain is built from TRBV9 and TRBJ1-3; TRBD1 is a possible D gene (5 bases). CDR1 and CDR2 from the germline V gene are SGDLS and YYNGEE. The CDR3 extends over 16 amino acids. V dropped 2 bases and J dropped 0 bases, with 12 bases sitting between them. The CDR3 is CASSVGPGNSGNTIYF. CDR3 DNA: TGTGCCAGCAGCGTGGGGCCAGGGAACTCTGGAAACACCATATATTTT.

This clone was counted between two and nine times. The chain links TRBV29-1 to TRBJ2-3; no definite D call. The CDR3 loop spans 13 amino acids. Trimming stripped 1 base from V and 2 bases from J, with 7 bases between. CDR1 and CDR2 from the germline V gene are SQVTM and ANQGSEA. CDR3 nucleotide sequence: TGCAGCGTTGAAGTTGTCTCCACAGATACGCAGTATTTT. Protein sequence: CSVEVVSTDTQYF.

The rearrangement uses TRBV7-9 and TRBJ2-1; D is possibly TRBD1 (5 bases). This CDR3 has 16 amino acids. Germline V lookup: CDR1 SEHNR, CDR2 FQNEAQ (reference sequence). Trimming removed 5 bases at V and 1 base at J, with 15 bases between. The chain's CDR3 is CASSPREGSSYNEQFF. CDR3 DNA sequence: TGTGCCAGCAGCCCCAGGGAAGGGTCGTCCTACAATGAGCAGTTCTTC.

This sequence joins TRBV29-1 and TRBJ2-7; 8 nucleotides align to TRBD1. The CDR3 is 15 residues long. The germline V gene has CDR1 SQVTM and CDR2 ANQGSEA. V trimming: 4 bases; J trimming: 0 bases; junction bases outside the gene matches: 8. CDR3 coding DNA: TGCAGCGTTGGAGTAGTCCAGGGGGCCTCCTACGAGCAGTACGTC. Its translation: CSVGVVQGASYEQYV.

This clone was seen a handful of times. V and J are TRBV5-5 and TRBJ1-5; possibly TRBD1 for D (6 bases). The CDR3 has 15 amino acids. Germline V gene lookup returns CDR1 SGHKS and CDR2 YYEKEE (reference sequence). Trimming took 2 bases from V and 6 from J, leaving 15 bases between them. The DNA for the CDR3 is TGTGCCAGCAGCTTCGGACAGCGGGCGGGTCAGCCCCAGCATTTT. This codes for CASSFGQRAGQPQHF. The full variable domain, rest sourced from reference TRBV5-5 and TRBJ1-5, is DAGVTQSPTHLIKTRGQQVTLRCSPISGHKSVSWYQQVLGQGPQFIFQYYEKEERGRGNFPDRFSARQFPNYSSELNVNALLLGDSALYLCASSFGQRAGQPQHFGDGTRLSIL.

The DNA for the CDR3 is TGTGCCAGCAGCTTTTTGAGGATGGATACGCAGTATTTT. Amino acid sequence: CASSFLRMDTQYF. This chain links TRBV7-2 with TRBJ2-3; D call uncertain. CDR1 is SGHTA, CDR2 FQGNSA, per germline. Deletions cut 3 bases from V and 6 bases from J, with 10 bases between. The CDR3 totals 13 residues.

This clone turned up a few times. The CDR3 DNA follows: TGCGCCAGCAGCCATGAGCAGGCGGGAGCCAAAAACATTCAGTACTTC. Translation: CASSHEQAGAKNIQYF. The rearrangement joins TRBV4-1 to TRBJ2-4; TRBD2 is a possible D gene (5 bases). V dropped 3 bases and J dropped 0 bases, with 12 bases sitting between them. The CDR3 covers 16 residues. Germline V gene lookup returns CDR1 MGHRA and CDR2 YSYEKL.

The V and J genes are TRBV6-1 and TRBJ1-2; D gene unclear. Germline V gene lookup returns CDR1 MNHNS and CDR2 SASEGT. With 6 bases removed from V and 6 bases from J, the gap between germline ends came to 20 bases. This CDR3 is built from 15 residues. CDR3 in amino acids: CASRATKVIVDGYTF. In DNA form, the CDR3 reads TGTGCCAGCAGGGCAACAAAGGTAATAGTGGATGGCTACACCTTC.

The rearrangement links TRBV30 to TRBJ2-7, with TRBD2 matching 7 bases. The CDR3 has 13 residues. Unmatched junction bases numbered 5, after V lost 3 bases and J lost 3 bases. CDR1 and CDR2 (germline): GTSNPN, SVGIG (reference sequence). This chain's CDR3 is CAWRGTKRYEQYF. The CDR3 DNA follows: TGTGCCTGGAGGGGGACTAAGCGCTACGAGCAGTACTTC.

This clone was detected a few times. This chain connects TRBV16 to TRBJ2-5; weak D call: TRBD2 (5 bases). From germline, CDR1 is KGHSY and CDR2 FQNENV. V lost 0 bases and J 2 bases, leaving 10 bases between the germline ends. The CDR3 covers 15 residues. The chain's CDR3 is CASSQSRAGQETQYF. The CDR3, as DNA: TGTGCCAGCAGCCAATCGAGGGCAGGTCAAGAGACCCAGTACTTC.